This TCR beta chain was identified in a study of T cell repertoires in ileal Crohn's disease. Study details: Median disease duration was nearly eight years; 35% to 45% smoked at surgery. From the resection specimen's proximal margin, biopsies were taken as MI.

As regards this clone: What it recognizes is unknown.

Repertoires were generated with immunoSEQ multiplex PCR, while TCRdb's copy carries only in-frame clones and drops some. The table records almost 7,500 clones, 70% to 75% of them present only once. With 10 bases removed from V and 7 bases from J, the gap between germline ends came to 17 bases. The germline gives CDR1 LNHDA, CDR2 SQIVND (reference sequence). The CDR3 is 13 amino acids. Notes on the study in general: All patients with clonality above 26.8% had endoscopic recurrence.

Time point indicated: proximal margin of the surgical specimen (macroscopically non-inflamed). Eligibility required adulthood, ileal or ileocolonic Crohn's disease and indicated ileocolonic resection. The source material was ileal tissue. The chain combines TRBV19 with TRBJ2-1; D gene unclear. This clonotype originated in an adult with Crohn's disease. CDR3 in amino acids: CATLWPYSNEQFF. The CDR3 DNA reads as TGTGCCACCCTCTGGCCCTATTCAAATGAGCAGTTCTTC.